This T cell receptor (beta chain) was profiled in a study of OX40 agonist ivuxolimab in advanced cancers. Sequencing used immunoSEQ multiplex PCR; TCRdb keeps in-frame clones, though not all of them. The sample shows approximately 94,000 clones, 92% of them seen only once. This CDR3 has 14 amino acids. Per the germline V gene, CDR1 is MNHNY and CDR2 is SVGAGI (reference sequence). V was trimmed by 2 bases and J by 5 bases, leaving 12 bases between them. This clonotype was obtained from an adult with an advanced solid tumor such as melanoma, head and neck, liver or kidney cancer. This specimen consisted of CD4+ or CD8+ T cells sorted from blood, obtained in a trial of the OX40 agonist ivuxolimab. The J gene is TRBJ2-5, the V gene TRBV6-6; no clear D gene. In nucleotides, the CDR3 is TGTGCCAGCAGTTACAGTCAGTTCCAGGAGACCCAGTACTTC. Protein sequence: CASSYSQFQETQYF.